The 31 T cell receptor beta chains presented below share a single source sample, sequenced in a study of control samples from healthy donors and cancer patients. Sequencing was performed with immunoSEQ multiplex PCR; in TCRdb, only in-frame clones are kept and a portion is missing. Altogether about 180,000 clones are present, around 94% being singletons, with the ten largest covering about 1.4%. Sample: blood. All receptors come from a woman aged 18 to 35 in good health.

The genes are TRBV19 and TRBJ2-1; the D gene is possibly TRBD2 (5 bases). Germline CDR1 is LNHDA and CDR2 is SQIVND (reference sequence). V gave up 6 bases and J gave up 9 bases, with 21 bases separating them. The CDR3 extends over 15 amino acids. The CDR3 region has the DNA TGTGCCAGTAGCCCCTTGTCTAGCCGGTGGGGTGAGCAGTTCTTC. It translates to CASSPLSSRWGEQFF.

The CDR3 is CASSSYPGGGNGELFF. Written as DNA, the CDR3 is TGTGCCAGCAGTTCGTACCCAGGGGGCGGTAACGGGGAGCTGTTTTTT. This chain joins TRBV27 and TRBJ2-2, with 8 bases identical to TRBD1. CDR1 and CDR2 (germline): MNHEY, SMNVEV (reference sequence). The junction had 11 bases not matched to a gene; V was cut back by 4 bases and J by 7 bases. The CDR3 spans 16 residues.

CDR3 in DNA: TGTGCCAGCAGTTTGCTTCAGGGGGCAACAAATGAGCAGTTCTTC. Residues: CASSLLQGATNEQFF. V usage is TRBV28 and J usage is TRBJ2-1, with 8 nucleotides matching TRBD1. V shed 3 bases, J shed 7 bases, and the junction held 8 bases outside the gene matches. The CDR3 is 15 residues long. Germline CDR1 is MDHEN and CDR2 is SYDVKM.

The V and J genes are TRBV6-5 and TRBJ2-1, with a possible D match to TRBD1 (7 bases). Germline V gives CDR1 MNHEY, CDR2 SVGAGI. The CDR3 runs 12 residues. Deletions cut 6 bases from V and 6 bases from J, with 9 bases between. CDR3 sequence reads: CASSRGVNEQFF. CDR3 nucleotides: TGTGCCAGCAGCAGGGGGGTCAATGAGCAGTTCTTC.

J is TRBJ2-3 and V is TRBV6-2 or TRBV6-3; unclear D gene. CDR1 is MNHEY and CDR2 is SVGEGT in the germline V gene. Trimming pared 2 bases from V and 3 bases from J, leaving 3 bases between. This CDR3 has 12 residues. CDR3: CASSYGTDTQYF. As DNA, the CDR3 is TGTGCCAGCAGTTACGGGACAGATACGCAGTATTTT.

The chain uses TRBV3-1 (or the pseudogene TRBV3-2) and TRBJ2-5; 10 bases are shared with TRBD2. V gave up 6 bases and J gave up 5 bases; unmatched junction bases: 9. The CDR3 sequence is 15 residues long. Germline V lookup: CDR1 LGHDT, CDR2 YNNKEL (reference sequence). Written as DNA, the CDR3 is TGTGCCAGCAGGTGGCTAGCGGGGGCGTCGGAGACCCAGTACTTC. It is translated as CASRWLAGASETQYF.

V and J are TRBV9 and TRBJ2-7, with 7 bases that match TRBD2. Looked up from germline, CDR1 is SGDLS and CDR2 is YYNGEE. CDR3 length equals 18 residues. Trimming at V came to 0 bases and at J to 3 bases, leaving 15 bases not matched to a gene. In DNA, the CDR3 is TGTGCCAGCAGCGTAGAAGGTGGCGGGGGAGGCCCCCTCTACGAGCAGTACTTC. This encodes CASSVEGGGGGPLYEQYF. Full variable domain (missing parts from reference TRBV9 and TRBJ2-7): DSGVTQTPKHLITATGQRVTLRCSPRSGDLSVYWYQQSLDQGLQFLIQYYNGEERAKGNILERFSAQQFPDLHSELNLSSLELGDSALYFCASSVEGGGGGPLYEQYFGPGTRLTVT.

The V call is TRBV11-3, the J call TRBJ2-2; a possible D gene is TRBD2 (6 bases). This CDR3 has 15 amino acids. V was cut by 5 bases and J by 6 bases, with 16 bases left in between. Germline V lookup: CDR1 SGHNT, CDR2 YENEEA. The CDR3 spells CASSERGFYSGELFF. The DNA of the CDR3 is TGTGCCAGCAGCGAACGGGGGTTTTATTCCGGGGAGCTGTTTTTT.

This rearrangement joins TRBV9 to TRBJ1-1; D call uncertain. Trimming cost V 4 bases and J 7 bases, with 14 bases left between them. The CDR3 has 13 residues. Germline lookup yields CDR1 SGDLS and CDR2 YYNGEE. The CDR3: CASSPRTALEAFF. The CDR3 DNA is TGTGCCAGCAGCCCACGGACGGCCCTTGAAGCTTTCTTT.

The rearrangement links TRBV25-1 to TRBJ1-6; D remains unclear. Per the germline V gene, CDR1 is MGHDK and CDR2 is SYGVNS. Trimming left V 4 bases short and J 8 bases short, with 6 bases between. The CDR3 runs to 12 residues. The CDR3 region has the DNA TGTGCCAGCAGTGCGGGTGATTCACCCCTCCACTTT. Translation gives CASSAGDSPLHF.

CDR3 coding DNA: TGCAGCGGCCGAGGGGGGGCGGGAGCCTCCTACAATGAGCAGTTCTTC. It specifies CSGRGGAGASYNEQFF. The chain uses TRBV29-1 and TRBJ2-1, with D perhaps matching TRBD2 (7 bases). CDR1 and CDR2 from the germline V gene are SQVTM and ANQGSEA. Trimming removed 7 bases at V and 0 bases at J, with 19 bases between. The CDR3 sequence is 16 residues long.

Here the CDR3 DNA reads TGTGCCAGCAGCCCAGGGGGGGCGAGGACCTACGAGCAGTACTTC. The encoded protein is CASSPGGARTYEQYF. V gene TRBV9 combines with J gene TRBJ2-7, with D perhaps matching TRBD1 or TRBD2 (7 bases each). V was pared by 4 bases and J by 2 bases, with 16 bases between. Germline-derived CDR1 and CDR2 are SGDLS and YYNGEE. There are 15 residues in the CDR3.

The chain carries TRBV7-9 and TRBJ2-7, with D unclear. The V end lost 1 base, the J end lost 2 bases, and 15 bases lay between the germline ends. The CDR3 has 16 amino acids. Germline CDR1 and CDR2: SEHNR and FQNEAQ (reference sequence). CDR3 residues: CASSLVSLGSTYEQYF. The CDR3, as DNA: TGTGCCAGCAGCTTAGTTTCCCTCGGGTCGACCTACGAGCAGTACTTC.

The rearrangement uses TRBV4-3 and TRBJ2-7; D gene unclear. The germline CDR1 and CDR2 sequences are LGHNA and YSLEER. Trimming pared 1 base from V and 0 bases from J, leaving 10 bases between. This CDR3 is 15 amino acids long. CDR3 sequence: CASSQVRGSSYEQYF. The CDR3 DNA reads as TGCGCCAGCAGCCAAGTTCGCGGTAGCTCCTACGAGCAGTACTTC.

This sequence joins TRBV6-2 or TRBV6-3 and TRBJ1-3, with D unclear. Germline CDR1 is MNHEY and CDR2 is SVGEGT. Trimming shortened V by 0 bases and J by 0 bases, and 6 bases separated the two germline ends. This CDR3 contains 15 residues. In DNA, the CDR3 is TGTGCCAGCAGTTACTCGACATACTCTGGAAACACCATATATTTT. Protein sequence: CASSYSTYSGNTIYF.

This clone showed up just once. This chain joins TRBV7-2 and TRBJ1-2; D might be TRBD1 (5 bases). The V gene lost 0 bases and the J gene lost 1 base, with 9 bases spanning the gap. The germline CDR1 and CDR2 sequences are SGHTA and FQGNSA. The CDR3 runs to 15 residues. The CDR3 nucleotides read TGTGCCAGCAGCTTAGCCGGGGGGGTTAACTATGGCTACACCTTC. This sequence encodes CASSLAGGVNYGYTF. Variable domain in full (rest from reference TRBV7-2 and TRBJ1-2): GAGVSQSPSNKVTEKGKDVELRCDPISGHTALYWYRQSLGQGLEFLIYFQGNSAPDKSGLPSDRFSAERTGGSVSTLTIQRTQQEDSAVYLCASSLAGGVNYGYTFGSGTRLTVV.

V and J are TRBV5-1 and TRBJ2-5, with D perhaps TRBD1 or TRBD2 (6 bases each). The CDR3 loop spans 15 amino acids. The V gene lost 6 bases and the J gene lost 4 bases, with 19 bases spanning the gap. The germline V gene encodes CDR1 SGHRS and CDR2 YFSETQ. CDR3 nucleotide sequence: TGCGCCAGCACCAAACAACAGGGAGGAAGAGAGACCCAGTACTTC. Translation gives CASTKQQGGRETQYF. The full variable domain, in which reference TRBV5-1 and TRBJ2-5 provide the parts outside the CDR3, is KAGVTQTPRYLIKTRGQQVTLSCSPISGHRSVSWYQQTPGQGLQFLFEYFSETQRNKGNFPGRFSGRQFSNSRSEMNVSTLELGDSALYLCASTKQQGGRETQYFGPGTRLLVL.

Concerning this clone: The identical CDR3 is also encoded by other nucleotide sequences in the sample. The gene calls are TRBV7-6 and TRBJ1-4; possibly TRBD1 for D (5 bases). The V end lost 5 bases, the J end lost 2 bases, and 15 bases lay between the germline ends. The CDR3 runs 16 residues. Germline CDR1 and CDR2: SGHVS and FNYEAQ. Written as DNA, the CDR3 is TGTGCCAGCAGCCCACGGGGGGGTTCGACTAATGAAAAACTGTTTTTT. Translation: CASSPRGGSTNEKLFF.

This rearrangement joins TRBV28 to TRBJ1-1; D may be TRBD1 (5 bases). The CDR3 is made up of 14 amino acids. The germline V gene has CDR1 MDHEN and CDR2 SYDVKM. Trimming shortened V by 4 bases and J by 1 base, and 10 bases separated the two germline ends. CDR3 bases: TGTGCCAGCAGTTCTACGGGGACGAACACTGAAGCTTTCTTT. Translating gives CASSSTGTNTEAFF.

The V call is TRBV5-1, the J call TRBJ2-7; perhaps D is TRBD1 or TRBD2 (5 bases each). The germline CDR1 and CDR2 sequences are SGHRS and YFSETQ. The CDR3 length is 17 residues. Trimming removed 0 bases from V and 3 bases from J, with 19 bases in between. CDR3 DNA: TGCGCCAGCAGCTTGGTAGTCGGGGACCAATTAAACTACGAGCAGTACTTC. Its protein is CASSLVVGDQLNYEQYF.

The chain recombines TRBV10-2 with TRBJ2-7; 12 bases are shared with TRBD2. The V segment lost 3 bases and the J segment 3 bases; nucleotides outside the gene matches: 9. The CDR3 contains 17 residues. Germline CDR1 and CDR2: WSHSY and SAAADI. DNA of the CDR3: TGCGCCAGCAGTGACCCCCTTACTAGCGGGAGGTTCTACGAGCAGTACTTC. Its protein product is CASSDPLTSGRFYEQYF.

The chain couples TRBV2 to TRBJ1-2; unclear D gene. CDR3 size: 11 residues. The germline V gene encodes CDR1 SNHLY and CDR2 FYNNEI. V was shortened by 7 bases and J by 8 bases, with 11 bases between the two germline ends. The CDR3 coding sequence is TGTGCCAGCAATAGGTATGGAGGCTACACCTTC. Its protein product is CASNRYGGYTF.

V usage is TRBV19 and J usage is TRBJ1-5; D gene unclear. Germline CDR1 is LNHDA and CDR2 is SQIVND (reference sequence). The CDR3 has 14 amino acids. With 8 bases removed from V and 5 bases from J, the gap between germline ends came to 16 bases. The CDR3 here is CASLSPGMYQPQHF. CDR3 DNA: TGTGCCAGTCTTTCTCCGGGGATGTATCAGCCCCAGCATTTT.

The gene calls are TRBV18 and TRBJ1-2, with D unclear. The CDR3 runs to 12 residues. CDR1 is KGHSH, CDR2 LQKENI, per germline. The V end lost 5 bases, the J end lost 9 bases, and 13 bases lay between the germline ends. The CDR3 coding sequence is TGTGCCAGCTCAGAGGGCGAGGCCCGCTACACCTTC. The encoded protein is CASSEGEARYTF. Looking up the rest from reference TRBV18 and TRBJ1-2 gives the full variable domain: NAGVMQNPRHLVRRRGQEARLRCSPMKGHSHVYWYRQLPEEGLKFMVYLQKENIIDESGMPKERFSAEFPKEGPSILRIQQVVRGDSAAYFCASSEGEARYTFGSGTRLTVV.

The V call is TRBV24-1, the J call TRBJ1-5; 9 bases agree with TRBD1. The V segment lost 5 bases and the J segment 6 bases; nucleotides outside the gene matches: 10. The CDR3 has 16 residues. CDR1 is KGHDR and CDR2 is SFDVKD in the germline V gene. The CDR3 DNA reads as TGTGCCACCAGTGCAGCGGGACAGGGAGTAAGTCAGCCCCAGCATTTT. This gives the protein CATSAAGQGVSQPQHF.

The V gene is TRBV5-6, the J gene TRBJ1-2; no reliable D call. Trimming removed 0 bases from V and 4 bases from J, with 16 bases in between. This CDR3 region has 16 residues. Looked up from germline, CDR1 is SGHDT and CDR2 is YYEEEE. The CDR3 DNA reads as TGTGCCAGCAGCTTGGAGGTGTCCTACCGGACCTATGGCTACACCTTC. The encoded protein is CASSLEVSYRTYGYTF.

This chain joins TRBV4-1 and TRBJ2-7, with D possibly being TRBD1 or TRBD2 (5 bases each). The V end lost 0 bases, the J end lost 3 bases, and 12 bases lay between the germline ends. CDR3 length: 15 amino acids. Germline V CDR1 and CDR2: MGHRA, YSYEKL. CDR3 DNA sequence: TGCGCCAGCAGCCAAGATAGCTGGGACCACTACGAGCAGTACTTC. Protein: CASSQDSWDHYEQYF.

Points on this clone: Other DNA sequences in this specimen translate into the identical CDR3. The V and J genes are TRBV7-2 and TRBJ1-2; tentatively, D is TRBD1 (5 bases). In germline, CDR1 is SGHTA, CDR2 FQGNSA. The CDR3 spans 13 residues. Trimming took 5 bases from V and 8 from J, leaving 15 bases between them. CDR3 region: CASSPDRLYGYTF. In DNA, the CDR3 is TGTGCCAGCAGCCCTGACAGATTATACGGCTACACCTTC. Looking up the rest from reference TRBV7-2 and TRBJ1-2 gives the full variable domain: GAGVSQSPSNKVTEKGKDVELRCDPISGHTALYWYRQSLGQGLEFLIYFQGNSAPDKSGLPSDRFSAERTGGSVSTLTIQRTQQEDSAVYLCASSPDRLYGYTFGSGTRLTVV.

The chain is built from TRBV20-1 and TRBJ1-2; no clear D gene. V was trimmed by 5 bases and J by 0 bases, leaving 4 bases between them. Germline V gene lookup returns CDR1 DFQATT and CDR2 SNEGSKA (reference sequence). The CDR3 runs 11 residues. The CDR3 spells CSAESNYGYTF. CDR3 DNA: TGCAGTGCTGAATCTAACTATGGCTACACCTTC.

This chain joins TRBV7-9 and TRBJ1-3, with D perhaps matching TRBD1 (6 bases). With 2 bases removed from V and 2 bases from J, the gap between germline ends came to 10 bases. The CDR3 sequence is 15 residues long. Germline V CDR1 and CDR2: SEHNR, FQNEAQ (reference sequence). The DNA of the CDR3 is TGTGCCAGCAGCTTATCCGGGACAACTGGAAACACCATATATTTT. It translates to CASSLSGTTGNTIYF.

This chain connects TRBV5-1 to TRBJ1-2; tentatively, D is TRBD1 (5 bases). V was trimmed by 4 bases and J by 2 bases, leaving 12 bases between them. Germline-derived CDR1 and CDR2 are SGHRS and YFSETQ. The CDR3 is 14 residues long. Here the CDR3 DNA reads TGCGCCAGCAGCCAGCGTGGGGGGAACTATGGCTACACCTTC. It is translated as CASSQRGGNYGYTF.